What follows is one T cell receptor beta chain and its context. Primers for the PCR totalled 60 Vbeta and 13 Jbeta. Some clones are missing from TCRdb's copy, which holds only in-frame ones; the method was immunoSEQ multiplex PCR. The sample gives some 150,000 clones, about 76% of which show up once; roughly 3.4% is in the top ten. This sample is drawn from a study of cytomegalovirus exposure and HLA in healthy donors. The clonotype comes from a human donor in good health. Sequences were obtained from PBMCs.

The CDR3 loop is CSVEMGAYYEQYF. The CDR3 nucleotides read TGCAGCGTTGAAATGGGGGCTTACTACGAGCAGTACTTC. The J gene is TRBJ2-7, the V gene TRBV29-1; TRBD1 might be the D (6 bases). Trimming left V 2 bases short and J 3 bases short, with 11 bases between. Per germline, CDR1 SQVTM and CDR2 ANQGSEA. This CDR3 has 13 amino acids.